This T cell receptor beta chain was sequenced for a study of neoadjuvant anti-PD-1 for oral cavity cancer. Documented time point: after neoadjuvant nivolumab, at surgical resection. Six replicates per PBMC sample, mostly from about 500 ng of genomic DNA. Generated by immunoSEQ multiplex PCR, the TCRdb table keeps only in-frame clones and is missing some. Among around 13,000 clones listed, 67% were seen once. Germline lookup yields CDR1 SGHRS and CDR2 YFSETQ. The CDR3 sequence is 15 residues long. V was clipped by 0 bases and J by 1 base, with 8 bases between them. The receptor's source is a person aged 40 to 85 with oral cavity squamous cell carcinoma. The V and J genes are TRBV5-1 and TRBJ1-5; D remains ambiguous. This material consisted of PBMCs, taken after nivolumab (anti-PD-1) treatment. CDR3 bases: TGCGCCAGCAGCTTGGAAGGAGGAAGCAATCAGCCCCAGCATTTT. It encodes CASSLEGGSNQPQHF.